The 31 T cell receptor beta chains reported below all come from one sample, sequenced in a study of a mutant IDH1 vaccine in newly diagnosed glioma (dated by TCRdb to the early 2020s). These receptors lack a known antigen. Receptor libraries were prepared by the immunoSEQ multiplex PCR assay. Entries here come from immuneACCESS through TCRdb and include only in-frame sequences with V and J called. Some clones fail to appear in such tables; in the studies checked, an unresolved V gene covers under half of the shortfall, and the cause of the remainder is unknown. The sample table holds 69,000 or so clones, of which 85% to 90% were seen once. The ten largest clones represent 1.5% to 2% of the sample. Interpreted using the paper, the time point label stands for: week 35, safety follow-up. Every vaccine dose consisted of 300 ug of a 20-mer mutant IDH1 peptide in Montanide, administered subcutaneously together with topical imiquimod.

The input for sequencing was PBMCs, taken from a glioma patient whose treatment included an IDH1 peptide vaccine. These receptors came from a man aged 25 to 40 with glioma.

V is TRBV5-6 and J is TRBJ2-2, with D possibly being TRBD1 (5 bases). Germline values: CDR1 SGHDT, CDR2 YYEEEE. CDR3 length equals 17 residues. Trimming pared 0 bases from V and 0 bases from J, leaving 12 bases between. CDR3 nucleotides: TGTGCCAGCAGCTTGGTGCAGGGCGTCGCGAACACCGGGGAGCTGTTTTTT. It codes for CASSLVQGVANTGELFF.

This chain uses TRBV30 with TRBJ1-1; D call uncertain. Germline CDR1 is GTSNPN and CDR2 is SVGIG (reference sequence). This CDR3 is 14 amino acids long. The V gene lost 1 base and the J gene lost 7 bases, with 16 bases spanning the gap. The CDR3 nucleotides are TGTGCCTGGAGTGCTCGGCACGGAGGAGGTGAAGCTTTCTTT. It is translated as CAWSARHGGGEAFF. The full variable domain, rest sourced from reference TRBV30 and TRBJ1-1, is SQTIHQWPATLVQPVGSPLSLECTVEGTSNPNLYWYRQAAGRGLQLLFYSVGIGQISSEVPQNLSASRPQDRQFILSSKKLLLSDSGFYLCAWSARHGGGEAFFGQGTRLTVV.

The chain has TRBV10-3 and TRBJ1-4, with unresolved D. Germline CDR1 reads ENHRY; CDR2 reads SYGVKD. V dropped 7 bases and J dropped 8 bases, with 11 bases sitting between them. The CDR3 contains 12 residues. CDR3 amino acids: CAIKEYGEKLFF. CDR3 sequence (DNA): TGTGCCATCAAGGAGTATGGAGAAAAACTGTTTTTT.

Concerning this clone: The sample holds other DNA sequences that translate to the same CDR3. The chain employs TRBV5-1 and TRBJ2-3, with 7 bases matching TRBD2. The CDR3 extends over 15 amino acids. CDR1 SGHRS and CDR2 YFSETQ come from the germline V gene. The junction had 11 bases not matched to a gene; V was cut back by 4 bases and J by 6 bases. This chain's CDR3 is CASSATSPSSDTQYF. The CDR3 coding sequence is TGCGCCAGCAGCGCGACTAGCCCGTCTTCGGATACGCAGTATTTT.

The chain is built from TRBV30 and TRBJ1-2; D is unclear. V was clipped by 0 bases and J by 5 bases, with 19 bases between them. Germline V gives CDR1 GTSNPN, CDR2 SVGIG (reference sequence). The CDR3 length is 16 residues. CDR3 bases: TGTGCCTGGAGTGTAAAAGAGGGAAGGATAAGATATGGCTACACCTTC. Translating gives CAWSVKEGRIRYGYTF.

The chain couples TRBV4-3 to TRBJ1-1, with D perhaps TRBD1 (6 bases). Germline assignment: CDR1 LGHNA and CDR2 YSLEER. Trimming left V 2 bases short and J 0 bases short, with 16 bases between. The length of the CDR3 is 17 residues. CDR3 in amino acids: CASSQSRGALLNTEAFF. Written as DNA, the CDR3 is TGCGCCAGCAGCCAATCTCGGGGGGCGCTTTTGAACACTGAAGCTTTCTTT.

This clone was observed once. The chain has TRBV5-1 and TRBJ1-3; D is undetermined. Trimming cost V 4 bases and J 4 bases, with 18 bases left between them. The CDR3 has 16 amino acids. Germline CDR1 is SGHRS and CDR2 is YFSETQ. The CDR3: CASSQSTGSSGNTIYF. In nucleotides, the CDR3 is TGCGCCAGCAGCCAGTCGACGGGTTCTTCGGGAAACACCATATATTTT.

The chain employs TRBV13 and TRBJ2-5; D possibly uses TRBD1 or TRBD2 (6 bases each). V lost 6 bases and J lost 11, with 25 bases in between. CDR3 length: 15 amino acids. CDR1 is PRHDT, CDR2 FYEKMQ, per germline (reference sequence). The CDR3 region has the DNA TGTGCCAGCAGGGAAAGCGGAGGGCCCTCAGGGGAGCAGTACTTC. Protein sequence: CASRESGGPSGEQYF.

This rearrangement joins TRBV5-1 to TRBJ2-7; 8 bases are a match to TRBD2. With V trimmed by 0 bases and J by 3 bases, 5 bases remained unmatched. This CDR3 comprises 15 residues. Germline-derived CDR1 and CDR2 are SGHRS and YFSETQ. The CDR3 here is CASSLAGGANYEQYF. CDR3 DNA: TGCGCCAGCAGCTTGGCCGGGGGGGCAAACTACGAGCAGTACTTC.

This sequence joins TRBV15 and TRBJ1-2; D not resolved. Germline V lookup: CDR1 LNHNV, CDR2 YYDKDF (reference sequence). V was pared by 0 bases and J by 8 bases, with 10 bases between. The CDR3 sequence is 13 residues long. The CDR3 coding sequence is TGTGCCACCAGCAGAGAACGGGCGGGAGGCTACACCTTC. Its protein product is CATSRERAGGYTF.

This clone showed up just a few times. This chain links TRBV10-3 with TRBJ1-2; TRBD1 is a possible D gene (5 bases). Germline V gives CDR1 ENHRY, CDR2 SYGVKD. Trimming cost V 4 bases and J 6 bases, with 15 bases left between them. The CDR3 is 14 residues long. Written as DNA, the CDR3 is TGTGCCATCAGTGCCCAGGGTGGTAGGCATGGCTACACCTTC. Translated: CAISAQGGRHGYTF.

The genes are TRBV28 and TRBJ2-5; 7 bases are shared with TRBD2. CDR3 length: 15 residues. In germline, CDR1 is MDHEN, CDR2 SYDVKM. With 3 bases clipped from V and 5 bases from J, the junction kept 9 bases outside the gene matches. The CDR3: CASSLVGGSRETQYF. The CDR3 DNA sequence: TGTGCCAGCAGTTTGGTGGGCGGGAGTCGGGAGACCCAGTACTTC.

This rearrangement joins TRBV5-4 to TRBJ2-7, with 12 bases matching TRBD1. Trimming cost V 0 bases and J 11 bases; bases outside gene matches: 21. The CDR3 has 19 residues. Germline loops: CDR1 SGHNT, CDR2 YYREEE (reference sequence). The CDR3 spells CASSLGTGTGGFATGGEYF. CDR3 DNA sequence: TGTGCCAGCAGCTTGGGGACCGGGACAGGGGGCTTTGCGACGGGTGGGGAGTACTTC.

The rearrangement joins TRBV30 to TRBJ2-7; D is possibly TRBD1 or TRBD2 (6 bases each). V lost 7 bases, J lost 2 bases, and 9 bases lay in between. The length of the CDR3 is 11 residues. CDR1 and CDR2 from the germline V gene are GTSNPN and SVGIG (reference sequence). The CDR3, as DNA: TGTGCCTCGGAGGGGGCCTACGAGCAGTACTTC. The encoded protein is CASEGAYEQYF. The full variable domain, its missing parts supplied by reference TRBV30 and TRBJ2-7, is SQTIHQWPATLVQPVGSPLSLECTVEGTSNPNLYWYRQAAGRGLQLLFYSVGIGQISSEVPQNLSASRPQDRQFILSSKKLLLSDSGFYLCASEGAYEQYFGPGTRLTVT.

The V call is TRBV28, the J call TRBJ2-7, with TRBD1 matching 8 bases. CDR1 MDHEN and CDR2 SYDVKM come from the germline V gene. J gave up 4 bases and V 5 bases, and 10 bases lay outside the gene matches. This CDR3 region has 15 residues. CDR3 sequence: CASSPTGTGRYEQYF. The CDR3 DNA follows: TGTGCCAGCAGTCCAACGGGGACAGGACGGTACGAGCAGTACTTC.

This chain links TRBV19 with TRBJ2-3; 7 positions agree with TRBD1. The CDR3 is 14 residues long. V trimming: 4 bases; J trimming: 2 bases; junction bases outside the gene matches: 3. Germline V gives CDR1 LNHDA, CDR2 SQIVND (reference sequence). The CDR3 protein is CASSKDRATDTQYF. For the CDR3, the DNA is TGTGCCAGTAGTAAAGACAGGGCCACAGATACGCAGTATTTT.

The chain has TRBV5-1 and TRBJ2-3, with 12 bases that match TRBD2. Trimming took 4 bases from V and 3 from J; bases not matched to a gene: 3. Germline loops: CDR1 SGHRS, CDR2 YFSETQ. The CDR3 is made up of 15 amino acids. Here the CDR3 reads CASSLGTSGTDTQYF. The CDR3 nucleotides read TGCGCCAGCAGCCTAGGGACTAGCGGGACAGATACGCAGTATTTT.

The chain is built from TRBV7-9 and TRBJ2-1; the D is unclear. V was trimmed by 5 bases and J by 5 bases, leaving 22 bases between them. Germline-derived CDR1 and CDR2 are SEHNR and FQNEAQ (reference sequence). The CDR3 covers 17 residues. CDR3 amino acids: CASSQGPRFLRDNEQFF. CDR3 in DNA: TGTGCCAGCAGCCAAGGCCCCCGGTTTCTAAGGGACAATGAGCAGTTCTTC.

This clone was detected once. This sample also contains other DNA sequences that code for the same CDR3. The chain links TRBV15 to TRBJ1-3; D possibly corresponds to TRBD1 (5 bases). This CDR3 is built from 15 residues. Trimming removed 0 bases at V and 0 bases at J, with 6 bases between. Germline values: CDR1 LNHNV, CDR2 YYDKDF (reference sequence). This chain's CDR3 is CATSRDRGSGNTIYF. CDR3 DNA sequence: TGTGCCACCAGCAGAGATAGGGGCTCTGGAAACACCATATATTTT.

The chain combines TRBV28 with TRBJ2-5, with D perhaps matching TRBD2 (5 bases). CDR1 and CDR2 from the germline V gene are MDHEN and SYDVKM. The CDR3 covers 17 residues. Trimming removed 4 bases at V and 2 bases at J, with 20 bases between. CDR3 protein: CASSSGVASALQETQYF. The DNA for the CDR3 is TGTGCCAGCAGTTCTGGGGTAGCGAGCGCCTTGCAAGAGACCCAGTACTTC.

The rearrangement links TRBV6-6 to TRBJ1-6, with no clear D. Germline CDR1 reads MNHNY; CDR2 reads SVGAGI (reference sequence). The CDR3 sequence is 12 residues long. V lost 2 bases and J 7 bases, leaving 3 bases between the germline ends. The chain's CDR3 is CASSYDNSPLHF. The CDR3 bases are TGTGCCAGCAGTTACGACAATTCACCCCTCCACTTT.

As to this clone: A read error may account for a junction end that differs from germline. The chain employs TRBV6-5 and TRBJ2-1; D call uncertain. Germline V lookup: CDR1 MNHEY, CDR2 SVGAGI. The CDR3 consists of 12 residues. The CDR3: CASSYSTPPSLF. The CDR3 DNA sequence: TGTGCCAGCAGTTACTCAACCCCACCCTCCCTCTTC.

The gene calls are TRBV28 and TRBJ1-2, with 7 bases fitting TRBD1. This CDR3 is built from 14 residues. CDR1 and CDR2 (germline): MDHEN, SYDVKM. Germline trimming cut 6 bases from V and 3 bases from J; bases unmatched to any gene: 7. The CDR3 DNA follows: TGTGCCAGCAGCCCAACAGGGGTCTACTATGGCTACACCTTC. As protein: CASSPTGVYYGYTF.

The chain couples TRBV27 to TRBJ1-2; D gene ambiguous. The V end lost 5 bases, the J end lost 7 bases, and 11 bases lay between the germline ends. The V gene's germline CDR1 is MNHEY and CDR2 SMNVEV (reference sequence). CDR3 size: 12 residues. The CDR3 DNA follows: TGTGCCAGCAGTCTCCTCTCGGGTGGCTACACCTTC. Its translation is CASSLLSGGYTF.

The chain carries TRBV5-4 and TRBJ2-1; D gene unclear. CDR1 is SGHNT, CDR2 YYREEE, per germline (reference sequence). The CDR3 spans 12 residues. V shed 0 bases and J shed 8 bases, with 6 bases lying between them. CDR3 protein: CASSLDGHEQFF. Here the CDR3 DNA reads TGTGCCAGCAGCTTGGATGGACATGAGCAGTTCTTC.

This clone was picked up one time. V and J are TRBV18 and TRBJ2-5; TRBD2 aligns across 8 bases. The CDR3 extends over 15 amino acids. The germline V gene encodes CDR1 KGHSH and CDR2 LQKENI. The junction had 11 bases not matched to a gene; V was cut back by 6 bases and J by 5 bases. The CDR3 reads CASSPDSGGVETQYF. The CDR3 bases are TGTGCCAGCTCCCCTGACAGCGGGGGTGTGGAGACCCAGTACTTC.

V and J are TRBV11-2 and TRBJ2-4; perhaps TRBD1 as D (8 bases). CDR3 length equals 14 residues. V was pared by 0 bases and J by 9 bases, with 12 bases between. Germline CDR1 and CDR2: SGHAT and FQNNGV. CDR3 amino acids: CASSLDYRGGIQYF. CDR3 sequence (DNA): TGTGCCAGCAGCTTAGATTACAGGGGGGGCATTCAGTACTTC.

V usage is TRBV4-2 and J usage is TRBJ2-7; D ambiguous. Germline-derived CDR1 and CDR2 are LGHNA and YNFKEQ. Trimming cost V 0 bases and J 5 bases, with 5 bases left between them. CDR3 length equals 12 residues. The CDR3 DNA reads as TGTGCCAGCAGCCAAGATAGGGACGAGCAGTACTTC. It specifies CASSQDRDEQYF.

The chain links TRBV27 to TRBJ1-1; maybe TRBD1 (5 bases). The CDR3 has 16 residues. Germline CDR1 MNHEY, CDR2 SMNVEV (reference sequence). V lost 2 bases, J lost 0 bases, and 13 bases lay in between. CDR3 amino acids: CASSLGGEGLNTEAFF. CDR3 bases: TGTGCCAGCAGTTTAGGGGGGGAGGGCCTGAACACTGAAGCTTTCTTT.

CDR3 in DNA: TGTGCCAGCAGTTTAGGATCAGGGCGCTACGAGCAGTACTTC. Translated, it gives CASSLGSGRYEQYF. V is TRBV27 and J is TRBJ2-7; D perhaps matches TRBD1 (5 bases). The CDR3 has 14 amino acids. V lost 2 bases and J 3 bases, leaving 11 bases between the germline ends. Germline V gene data show CDR1 as MNHEY and CDR2 as SMNVEV (reference sequence).

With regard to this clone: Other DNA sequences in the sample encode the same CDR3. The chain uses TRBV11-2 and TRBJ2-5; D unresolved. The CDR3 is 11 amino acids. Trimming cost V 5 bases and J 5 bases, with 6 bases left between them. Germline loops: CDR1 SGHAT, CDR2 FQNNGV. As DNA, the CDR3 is TGTGCCAGCAGCCCGCATGAGACCCAGTACTTC. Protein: CASSPHETQYF.